Below, 25 T cell receptor beta chains from the same sample are listed, as sequenced in a study of identical twins. TCRdb independently ran MiXCR on the 5' RACE reads; one entry per CDR3 protein. The data contain about 1.7 million distinct CDR3 sequences, 25% to 35% of them singletons. Sequenced sample: cord blood. The receptors were sampled from a newborn girl in good health.

This clonotype came up once. The gene calls are TRBV2 and TRBJ2-2, with D perhaps matching TRBD2 (6 bases). V was clipped by 2 bases and J by 6 bases, with 10 bases between them. Germline loops: CDR1 SNHLY, CDR2 FYNNEI. The CDR3 sequence is 14 residues long. The CDR3 DNA reads TGTGCCAGCAGTGAAAGATGGGGGGCCGGGGAGCTGTTTTTT. Its translation is CASSERWGAGELFF.

In its sample, this clonotype was seen a few times. The chain recombines TRBV3-1 with TRBJ2-5, with TRBD2 matching over 8 bases. V dropped 1 base and J dropped 3; count of bases not matched to a gene: 7. Germline values: CDR1 LGHDT, CDR2 YNNKEL (reference sequence). This CDR3 has 16 residues. CDR3 DNA sequence: TGTGCCAGCAGCCAAGTGGGGGGACTAGACAAAGAGACCCAGTACTTC. It encodes CASSQVGGLDKETQYF.

Comments on this clonotype: The junction departs from the called germline gene at one end, perhaps through a read error. The CDR3 here is CASSSQIPGANVPTF. The CDR3 DNA reads TGCGCCAGCAGCTCACAGATTCCTGGGGCCAACGTCCCGACTTTC. This chain joins TRBV5-1 and TRBJ2-6; a possible D gene is TRBD1 (5 bases). The CDR3 sequence is 15 residues long. Germline values: CDR1 SGHRS, CDR2 YFSETQ.

Concerning this clonotype itself: Given a much more abundant clone one base away, this may be a read error. This chain connects TRBV24-1 to TRBJ2-4; 7 bases align to TRBD2. Germline V gene sequence: CDR1 KGHDR, CDR2 SFDVKD. The CDR3 has 14 amino acids. Trimming removed 2 bases from V and 13 bases from J; junction bases left unmatched: 10. The CDR3 nucleotides read TGTGCCACCAGTGATTCCGGGGACTACAATGAGCAGTACTTC. This gives the protein CATSDSGDYNEQYF.

There are a few counts of this clonotype. The chain combines TRBV4-2 with TRBJ2-7; TRBD2 agrees at 7 bases. Trimming cost V 0 bases and J 8 bases; bases outside gene matches: 4. From germline, CDR1 is LGHNA and CDR2 YNFKEQ. CDR3 size: 13 residues. The DNA of the CDR3 is TGTGCCAGCAGCCAAGATCGGGGGGAGAAGCAGTACTTC. Its translation: CASSQDRGEKQYF.

The CDR3 is CSAGPGLYNSPLHF. CDR3 in DNA: TGCAGTGCTGGGCCGGGCCTTTATAATTCACCCCTCCACTTT. This sequence joins TRBV20-1 and TRBJ1-6, with no clear D. The germline V gene encodes CDR1 DFQATT and CDR2 SNEGSKA (reference sequence). Trimming cost V 5 bases and J 4 bases, with 12 bases left between them. CDR3 length equals 14 residues.

This clonotype was detected only a few times. This chain uses TRBV6-1 with TRBJ1-5; D uncertain. CDR3 length equals 15 residues. With 1 base removed from V and 4 bases from J, the gap between germline ends came to 11 bases. Germline V gene lookup returns CDR1 MNHNS and CDR2 SASEGT. CDR3 residues: CASSEGGHPNQPQHF. DNA of the CDR3: TGTGCCAGCAGTGAAGGCGGGCACCCTAATCAGCCCCAGCATTTT.

The gene calls are TRBV6-6 and TRBJ2-1; the D gene could be TRBD1 or TRBD2 (5 bases each). This CDR3 contains 15 residues. V gave up 6 bases and J gave up 3 bases, with 15 bases separating them. Germline lookup yields CDR1 MNHNY and CDR2 SVGAGI (reference sequence). The CDR3 loop reads CASSPGTPGYNEQFF. In nucleotides, the CDR3 is TGTGCCAGCAGCCCCGGGACCCCTGGCTACAATGAGCAGTTCTTC.

V and J are TRBV6-2 or TRBV6-3 and TRBJ2-5; D not certain. Per germline, CDR1 MNHEY and CDR2 SVGEGT. The CDR3 length is 13 residues. Trimming took 2 bases from V and 11 from J, leaving 15 bases between them. CDR3 DNA sequence: TGTGCCAGCAGTTACAGGGTCTGGAATGAGCAGTACTTC. Translating it yields CASSYRVWNEQYF.

This clonotype occurred a few times. The chain recombines TRBV4-2 with TRBJ2-1, with 10 bases lining up with TRBD2. The CDR3 runs 15 residues. Germline CDR1 LGHNA, CDR2 YNFKEQ. V lost 4 bases and J lost 4; bases outside the gene matches: 4. This CDR3 is CASSRSGGLYNEQFF. The CDR3 nucleotides read TGTGCCAGCAGCCGTAGCGGGGGGTTATACAATGAGCAGTTCTTC.

The chain carries TRBV2 and TRBJ2-1; a weak D match, TRBD2 (6 bases). The CDR3 is 14 amino acids. V was trimmed by 8 bases and J by 8 bases, leaving 19 bases between them. Germline lookup yields CDR1 SNHLY and CDR2 FYNNEI. The CDR3 DNA reads TGTGCCAGCCCTCAGCACGGGACTCGGGATGAGCAGTTCTTC. Protein sequence: CASPQHGTRDEQFF.

The chain is built from TRBV15 and TRBJ1-2, with TRBD1 as a possible D gene (6 bases). The CDR3 covers 14 residues. Germline V lookup: CDR1 LNHNV, CDR2 YYDKDF (reference sequence). V was cut by 0 bases and J by 4 bases, with 9 bases left in between. For the CDR3, the DNA is TGTGCCACCAGCAGAGATAAGGGGGGCTATGGCTACACCTTC. It translates to CATSRDKGGYGYTF.

The chain has TRBV7-9 and TRBJ2-2; no clear D. The CDR3 length is 14 residues. Trimming took off 4 bases at V and 7 bases at J, with 13 bases between the two ends. Germline V gene sequence: CDR1 SEHNR, CDR2 FQNEAQ (reference sequence). For the CDR3, the DNA is TGTGCCAGCAGCTATTACAGTGAGGTCGGGGAGCTGTTTTTT. This translates into CASSYYSEVGELFF.

In this sample, this clonotype turned up a few times. The chain uses TRBV20-1 and TRBJ1-1; TRBD1 agrees at 7 bases. Trimming removed 7 bases from V and 0 bases from J; junction bases left unmatched: 11. This CDR3 has 15 residues. The germline gives CDR1 DFQATT, CDR2 SNEGSKA (reference sequence). CDR3 nucleotides: TGCAGTGGCCCGACAGGGCCCCATCTGAACACTGAAGCTTTCTTT. It codes for CSGPTGPHLNTEAFF.

In this sample, this clonotype turned up many times. CDR3 coding DNA: TGCAGCGCAAAGACAGGCTCCGAGCAGTACTTC. Protein: CSAKTGSEQYF. The chain employs TRBV29-1 and TRBJ2-7; D is possibly TRBD1 (6 bases). V lost 7 bases and J lost 6, with 13 bases in between. CDR1 is SQVTM and CDR2 is ANQGSEA in the germline V gene. This CDR3 has 11 amino acids.

The rearrangement joins TRBV3-1 to TRBJ1-4; D is ambiguous. Germline CDR1 LGHDT, CDR2 YNNKEL (reference sequence). V lost 8 bases and J lost 8, with 15 bases in between. The CDR3 loop spans 13 amino acids. This CDR3 is CASQGHEREKLFF. As DNA, the CDR3 is TGTGCCAGCCAAGGCCATGAGAGGGAAAAACTGTTTTTT. The variable domain in full, with the rest retrieved from reference TRBV3-1 and TRBJ1-4, is DTAVSQTPKYLVTQMGNDKSIKCEQNLGHDTMYWYKQDSKKFLKIMFSYNNKELIINETVPNRFSPKSPDKAHLNLHINSLELGDSAVYFCASQGHEREKLFFGSGTQLSVL.

V is TRBV7-9 and J is TRBJ2-3; tentative D call: TRBD2 (6 bases). There are 15 residues in the CDR3. The V gene's germline CDR1 is SEHNR and CDR2 FQNEAQ (reference sequence). V was pared by 2 bases and J by 0 bases, with 9 bases between. CDR3 sequence reads: CASSLPGESTDTQYF. For the CDR3, the DNA is TGTGCCAGCAGCTTACCGGGAGAAAGCACAGATACGCAGTATTTT.

This clonotype was detected only a few times. The J gene is TRBJ2-1, the V gene TRBV5-6; D not resolved. CDR1 and CDR2 (germline): SGHDT, YYEEEE. V lost 0 bases and J lost 7, with 14 bases in between. The CDR3 loop spans 15 amino acids. The CDR3 here is CASSLDLRGINEQFF. The CDR3 coding sequence is TGTGCCAGCAGCTTGGATTTAAGAGGTATTAATGAGCAGTTCTTC.

This clonotype came up a few times. V is TRBV28 and J is TRBJ2-1; perhaps TRBD2 as D (5 bases). From germline, CDR1 is MDHEN and CDR2 SYDVKM. The V and J ends lost 8 bases and 5 bases respectively, with 19 bases between them. The length of the CDR3 is 15 residues. The CDR3 coding sequence is TGTGCCAGCGGTCCCCTAGCCCCCACTGACAATGAGCAGTTCTTC. Translating gives CASGPLAPTDNEQFF.

This clonotype came up a few times. V gene TRBV28 combines with J gene TRBJ1-5; no definite D call. Between the trimmed V and J ends, which lost 6 bases and 4 bases, there was a span of 7 bases. The germline gives CDR1 MDHEN, CDR2 SYDVKM. The CDR3 totals 12 residues. Here the CDR3 reads CASRKGNQPQHF. CDR3 DNA sequence: TGTGCCAGCAGGAAAGGGAATCAGCCCCAGCATTTT.

This chain connects TRBV29-1 to TRBJ2-2, with TRBD2 identical over 13 bases. CDR3 size: 18 residues. Germline V CDR1 and CDR2: SQVTM, ANQGSEA. V lost 4 bases and J lost 3; bases outside the gene matches: 11. The DNA of the CDR3 is TGCAGCGTTGTAGAGACTAGCGGGAGGACTCAGGACACCGGGGAGCTGTTTTTT. Amino acids: CSVVETSGRTQDTGELFF.

This clonotype was seen only a few times. The chain links TRBV12-3 or TRBV12-4 to TRBJ2-3, with D perhaps matching TRBD2 (5 bases). This CDR3 is 13 amino acids long. V lost 7 bases and J lost 2, with 10 bases in between. CDR3 residues: CASTERSTDTQYF. The CDR3 DNA sequence: TGTGCCAGCACGGAGCGGTCCACAGATACGCAGTATTTT.

This clonotype was found once. The rearrangement links TRBV13 to TRBJ1-2, with 7 positions matching TRBD1. This CDR3 contains 15 residues. The germline V gene has CDR1 PRHDT and CDR2 FYEKMQ (reference sequence). Trimming at V came to 0 bases and at J to 8 bases, leaving 9 bases not matched to a gene. In nucleotides, the CDR3 is TGTGCCAGCAGCTTAGGGGCCGACAGGGTATACGGCTACACCTTC. This sequence encodes CASSLGADRVYGYTF.

J is TRBJ2-3 and V is TRBV12-3 or TRBV12-4, with D tentatively TRBD1 or TRBD2 (5 bases each). This CDR3 region has 11 residues. Trimming removed 4 bases from V and 10 bases from J, with 9 bases in between. CDR3 sequence: CASSYLGAQYF. In nucleotides, the CDR3 is TGTGCCAGCAGTTACCTGGGGGCGCAGTATTTT.

This clonotype was seen only a few times. The DNA of the CDR3 is TGCAGTGCCGGGACAGGGGTTATCTACGAGCAGTACTTC. Its protein product is CSAGTGVIYEQYF. This sequence joins TRBV20-1 and TRBJ2-7, with 10 bases aligning to TRBD1. CDR1 DFQATT and CDR2 SNEGSKA come from the germline V gene (reference sequence). V was pared by 6 bases and J by 3 bases, with 5 bases of the junction left unmatched. CDR3 length: 13 residues.